A selection of T cell receptor beta chains follows, all from one sample in a study of Graves' ophthalmopathy and Graves' hyperthyroidism. MiXCR, run by TCRdb on the multiplex PCR reads, gives a single entry per CDR3 protein. The sample holds about 210,000 distinct CDR3 sequences; less than 30% are singletons and the top ten take approximately 9.1%. The sample consisted of peripheral blood. Receptors originate from a man aged 45-65 years with Graves' ophthalmopathy. Each CDR3 is given with its conserved first and last residue. A D gene is named only where the DNA matches it firmly. Not every row has a clone size; where given, it reads once, few, many or a size class.

TRBD2,19,TRBJ2-7,TRBV19,many,TGTGCCAGTAGTATAGAACTGGGACTAGCGGCACACCGCTCCTACGAGCAGTACTTC,CASSIELGLAAHRSYEQYF
TRBD1,14,TRBJ1-1,TRBV27,many,TGTGCCAGCAGTATAACAGGGGTTGCCACTGAAGCTTTCTTT,CASSITGVATEAFF
.,14,TRBJ2-7,TRBV10-3,many,TGTGCCATCAGTGATCTAGACTCAGCCTACGAGCAGTACTTC,CAISDLDSAYEQYF
.,17,TRBJ1-2,TRBV6-5,many,TGTGCCAGCAGTTACTCGGAAAGCCACATGATTAACTATGGCTACACCTTC,CASSYSESHMINYGYTF
TRBD1,16,TRBJ2-7,TRBV6-5,.,TGTGCCAGCAGTTCCACGACAGACCTACAGGGGTACGAGCAGTACTTC,CASSSTTDLQGYEQYF
.,14,TRBJ1-1,TRBV19,.,TGTGCCAGTAGTCCCTGGGAGGGCCATACTGAAGCTTTCTTT,CASSPWEGHTEAFF
.,14,TRBJ2-6,TRBV6-1,many,TGTGCCAGCAGTGGGGGGGTCTTTGAAAACGTCCTGACTTTC,CASSGGVFENVLTF
.,15,TRBJ2-5,TRBV6-5,many,TGTGCCAGCAGTACCGCGGCAGGTGTTTTGGAGACCCAGTACTTC,CASSTAAGVLETQYF
TRBD1,13,TRBJ2-7,TRBV6-2/TRBV6-3,many,TGTGCCAGCAGTTACTTAGGGACAGGCGAGCAGTACTTC,CASSYLGTGEQYF
TRBD1,16,TRBJ2-5,TRBV6-4,many,TGTGCCAGCAAACCCACCCCGGGACAGGGGACAGAGACCCAGTACTTC,CASKPTPGQGTETQYF
TRBD1,15,TRBJ2-7,TRBV7-2,many,TGTGCCAGCAGCACGGGACAGGGACGCTCCTACGAGCAGTACTTC,CASSTGQGRSYEQYF
.,13,TRBJ2-7,TRBV24-1,few,TGTGCCACCAGTGATGCAGCGGGCGCCGAGCAGTACTTC,CATSDAAGAEQYF
TRBD1,16,TRBJ1-2,TRBV6-2/TRBV6-3,.,TGTGCCAGTCCGGAGCGCACACAGGGGGTCGGCGAGGACTACACCTTC,CASPERTQGVGEDYTF
.,15,TRBJ1-1,TRBV30,many,TGTGCCTGGAGTGTTCAGTTAACGGGGAACACTGAAGCTTTCTTT,CAWSVQLTGNTEAFF
.,15,TRBJ1-6,TRBV12-3/TRBV12-4,.,TGTGCCAGCACCCTACGGGGTAGAGGTAATTCACCCCTCCACTTT,CASTLRGRGNSPLHF
.,15,TRBJ2-2,TRBV7-2,once,TGTGCCAGCAGCCCATTGGGGGGATGGGCCGGGGAGCTGTTTTTT,CASSPLGGWAGELFF
TRBD1,16,TRBJ2-2,TRBV12-3/TRBV12-4,many,TGTGCCAGCAGTTTAGGGTCAGGGGGCATGTCCGGGGAGCTGTTTTTT,CASSLGSGGMSGELFF
.,15,TRBJ1-2,TRBV24-1,many,TGTGCCACCAGTGATTCGACCCTCCTGGGCTATGGCTACACCTTC,CATSDSTLLGYGYTF
.,16,TRBJ1-6,TRBV11-2,many,TGTGCCAGCAGCGCCAGGAGCGGGGGGCAGGTCTCACCCCTCCACTTT,CASSARSGGQVSPLHF
TRBD1,13,TRBJ2-2,TRBV12-3/TRBV12-4,many,TGTGCCAGCAGAGGACAGGGGGACGGGGAGCTGTTTTTT,CASRGQGDGELFF
TRBD1,13,TRBJ1-2,TRBV28,many,TGTGCCAGCAGTTTACAACAGGGGCAAGGCTACACCTTC,CASSLQQGQGYTF
TRBD2,14,TRBJ2-7,TRBV28,many,TGTGCCAGCAGTTTCCTCCAGGGAGGGTACGAGCAGTACTTC,CASSFLQGGYEQYF
TRBD1,14,TRBJ2-7,TRBV6-5,.,TGTGCCAGCAGTTACTCGAACAGGGGAGACGAGCAGTACTTC,CASSYSNRGDEQYF
TRBD2,16,TRBJ2-5,TRBV7-2,.,TGTGCCAGCAGCTTAAGGCGGGGGGGCCGTAAGGAGACCCAGTACTTC,CASSLRRGGRKETQYF
TRBD2,13,TRBJ2-5,TRBV5-1,many,TGCGCCAGCAGCTTGTGGACTAGGGAGACCCAGTACTTC,CASSLWTRETQYF
TRBD1,15,TRBJ2-7,TRBV12-3/TRBV12-4,many,TGTGCCAGCAGTTCCGTCGACAGGGGGACCTACGAGCAGTACTTC,CASSSVDRGTYEQYF
TRBD1,15,TRBJ2-2,TRBV6-2/TRBV6-3,many,TGTGCCAGCAGTTACCGGACAGGGATGGACGGGGAGCTGTTTTTT,CASSYRTGMDGELFF
.,14,TRBJ1-2,TRBV18,.,TGTGCCAGCTCACCAACGGGTCATAACTATGGCTACACCTTC,CASSPTGHNYGYTF
.,19,TRBJ1-6,TRBV20-1,.,TGCAGTGCTAGAGCGGAAGATGTAAACAAGTCAGTGGGTAATTCACCCCTCCACTTT,CSARAEDVNKSVGNSPLHF
.,14,TRBJ2-3,TRBV11-2,many,TGTGCCAGCAGCTTGACGGGGGGCTCAGATACGCAGTATTTT,CASSLTGGSDTQYF
TRBD2,16,TRBJ2-7,TRBV20-1,.,TGCAGTGCGTACCCCTCGTGGGCGGGAGACTCCTACGAGCAGTACTTC,CSAYPSWAGDSYEQYF
.,15,TRBJ1-1,TRBV6-5,.,TGTGCCAGCAGTACTTTAGGAGGTATGAACACTGAAGCTTTCTTT,CASSTLGGMNTEAFF
TRBD2,17,TRBJ2-5,TRBV6-1,.,TGTGCCAGCACTCCGCCCGGGACTAGCGGGAGGATAGGGACCCAGTACTTC,CASTPPGTSGRIGTQYF
TRBD1,17,TRBJ1-5,TRBV15,many,TGTGCCACCAGCAGAGACAGGGGGCAGGATAGCAATCAGCCCCAGCATTTT,CATSRDRGQDSNQPQHF
.,12,TRBJ2-1,TRBV12-3/TRBV12-4,.,TGTGCCAGCAGTTTGGGGATCGATGAGCAGTTCTTC,CASSLGIDEQFF
.,14,TRBJ2-7,TRBV12-3/TRBV12-4,many,TGTGCCAGCAGTCTACTCCGGCACTCCTACGAGCAGTACTTC,CASSLLRHSYEQYF